The clone carrying this TCR beta chain was seen only a few times. The antigen is unknown. The sample belongs to a study of T-cell reconstitution after alpha-beta-depleted transplantation in children. Study-level results: In some patients, recipient T cells and intrathymic progenitors surviving conditioning explained high day-60 diversity. Several hundred rapidly expanded clones from non-depleted graft cells reportedly supplied alpha-beta T cells about two months post-transplant. T-cell counts and diversity at one year following transplant were attributed mainly to newly produced T cells.

Preparing the TCRbeta library involved the use of unique molecular identifiers. TCRdb reprocessed the PCR reads with MiXCR, giving one entry per CDR3 protein. The sample has 250,000 to 350,000 distinct CDR3 sequences; more than 20% are singletons. The CDR3 has 16 residues. Between the trimmed V and J ends, which lost 1 base and 6 bases, there was a span of 15 bases. The V gene's germline CDR1 is SGHTA and CDR2 FQGTGA. The chain joins TRBV7-3 to TRBJ2-2; D possibly corresponds to TRBD1 (5 bases). The clonotype originates from a male patient younger than 18 who had a stem cell transplant for acute lymphoblastic leukemia, so the T cells may come from the graft donor. This specimen consisted of PBMCs, mostly from graft donor cells, obtained 180 days after TCRalphabeta/CD19-depleted stem cell transplant. Here the CDR3 DNA reads TGTGCCAGCAGCTTAATTACAGGCCCCGGACCCGGGGAGCTGTTTTTT. Translation: CASSLITGPGPGELFF.